A selection of T cell receptor beta chains follows, all from one sample in a study of shared clonotypes between healthy human individuals. TCRdb keeps only in-frame clones here, not all; method: immunoSEQ multiplex PCR. The sample yields 550,000 to 700,000 clones, more than 70% seen once. Sequencing was carried out using memory CD4+ T cells sorted from blood. The origin of the receptors is a woman in her 30s in good health. The CDR3 runs from the conserved cysteine through the conserved F or W. The order of the fields is CDR3 protein, CDR3 DNA, V gene, clone size, J gene, D gene. The D gene is left open where the match is weak. A clone size is listed for some rows: how often the clone was seen (once, few, many), or a class if it is expanded.

CDR3aa: CASSLAFTRTLTYEQYF; CDR3nt: TGTGCCAGCAGCTTAGCGTTCACAAGGACTCTTACCTACGAGCAGTACTTC; v_gene: TRBV7-8; abundance: .; j_gene: TRBJ2-7; d_gene: .
CDR3aa: CSVVNQFSGEQYF; CDR3nt: TGCAGCGTTGTCAATCAGTTCTCCGGCGAGCAGTACTTC; v_gene: TRBV29-1; abundance: .; j_gene: TRBJ2-7; d_gene: .
CDR3aa: CASSRWDIYSNQPQHF; CDR3nt: TGTGCCAGCAGCCGATGGGACATCTATAGCAATCAGCCCCAGCATTTT; v_gene: TRBV5-4; abundance: .; j_gene: TRBJ1-5; d_gene: .
CDR3aa: CASSPDRNTDTQYF; CDR3nt: TGTGCCAGTAGCCCTGATCGGAATACAGATACGCAGTATTTT; v_gene: TRBV19; abundance: .; j_gene: TRBJ2-3; d_gene: .
CDR3aa: CASSHPFGRQGDTQYF; CDR3nt: TGCGCCAGCAGCCACCCTTTCGGGAGGCAGGGGGATACGCAGTATTTT; v_gene: TRBV4-1; abundance: .; j_gene: TRBJ2-3; d_gene: .
CDR3aa: CASRATDTQYF; CDR3nt: TGTGCCAGCCGGGCGACAGATACGCAGTATTTT; v_gene: TRBV2; abundance: .; j_gene: TRBJ2-3; d_gene: .
CDR3aa: CASSGDSNRGKYGYTF; CDR3nt: TGTGCCAGCAGTGGGGATTCAAACAGGGGAAAATATGGCTACACCTTC; v_gene: TRBV28; abundance: .; j_gene: TRBJ1-2; d_gene: TRBD1
CDR3aa: CASSRVQGAQGYTF; CDR3nt: TGTGCCAGCAGTAGAGTACAGGGGGCACAGGGCTACACCTTC; v_gene: TRBV2; abundance: .; j_gene: TRBJ1-2; d_gene: TRBD1
CDR3aa: CASSGSGTSYEQYF; CDR3nt: TGTGCCAGCAGCGGCTCAGGGACTTCCTACGAGCAGTACTTC; v_gene: TRBV11-2; abundance: once; j_gene: TRBJ2-7; d_gene: .
CDR3aa: CASSFGRGEGQPQHF; CDR3nt: TGTGCCAGCAGCTTTGGCAGGGGGGAGGGTCAGCCCCAGCATTTT; v_gene: TRBV11-2; abundance: many; j_gene: TRBJ1-5; d_gene: TRBD1
CDR3aa: CAVGQSEQYF; CDR3nt: TGTGCAGTAGGACAATCCGAGCAGTACTTC; v_gene: TRBV28; abundance: .; j_gene: TRBJ2-7; d_gene: .
CDR3aa: CASSIHSGTSSYEQYF; CDR3nt: TGTGCCAGCAGTATTCACTCCGGGACTAGCTCCTACGAGCAGTACTTC; v_gene: TRBV28; abundance: .; j_gene: TRBJ2-7; d_gene: TRBD2
CDR3aa: CASSLDPGSPTGELFF; CDR3nt: TGCGCCAGCAGCTTGGATCCCGGGAGCCCCACCGGGGAGCTGTTTTTT; v_gene: TRBV5-1; abundance: .; j_gene: TRBJ2-2; d_gene: .
CDR3aa: CASSRGGLEQYF; CDR3nt: TGTGCCAGCAGCCGGGGAGGCCTCGAGCAGTACTTC; v_gene: TRBV7-2; abundance: .; j_gene: TRBJ2-7; d_gene: .
CDR3aa: CASRGTEFEKLFF; CDR3nt: TGTGCCAGCAGGGGGACAGAATTTGAAAAACTGTTTTTT; v_gene: TRBV2; abundance: .; j_gene: TRBJ1-4; d_gene: TRBD1
CDR3aa: CSAVKGDTQYF; CDR3nt: TGCAGTGCTGTTAAGGGGGATACGCAGTATTTT; v_gene: TRBV20-1; abundance: .; j_gene: TRBJ2-3; d_gene: .
CDR3aa: CASSPPQPGEAFF; CDR3nt: TGTGCCAGCAGTCCCCCTCAACCTGGAGAAGCTTTCTTT; v_gene: TRBV6-5; abundance: few; j_gene: TRBJ1-1; d_gene: .
CDR3aa: CASSVRQGSNTEAFF; CDR3nt: TGTGCCAGCAGCGTAAGACAGGGCTCGAACACTGAAGCTTTCTTT; v_gene: TRBV11-2; abundance: .; j_gene: TRBJ1-1; d_gene: TRBD1
CDR3aa: CSVEDTGTEAFF; CDR3nt: TGCAGCGTTGAGGACACGGGGACTGAAGCTTTCTTT; v_gene: TRBV29-1; abundance: .; j_gene: TRBJ1-1; d_gene: .
CDR3aa: CASSGGTENTGELFF; CDR3nt: TGCGCCAGCAGCGGGGGGACAGAGAACACCGGGGAGCTGTTTTTT; v_gene: TRBV5-1; abundance: .; j_gene: TRBJ2-2; d_gene: .
CDR3aa: CASSAQAPRQAFF; CDR3nt: TGTGCCAGCAGTGCCCAAGCCCCCAGGCAAGCTTTCTTT; v_gene: TRBV28; abundance: .; j_gene: TRBJ1-1; d_gene: .
CDR3aa: CAWRESEDTQYF; CDR3nt: TGTGCCTGGAGGGAGTCGGAAGATACGCAGTATTTT; v_gene: TRBV30; abundance: .; j_gene: TRBJ2-3; d_gene: .
CDR3aa: CASSPAHSSTDTQYF; CDR3nt: TGTGCCAGCAGTCCAGCCCACTCTAGCACAGATACGCAGTATTTT; v_gene: TRBV28; abundance: .; j_gene: TRBJ2-3; d_gene: .
CDR3aa: CASSESPNEKLFF; CDR3nt: TGTGCCAGCTCCGAGTCCCCTAATGAAAAACTGTTTTTT; v_gene: TRBV18; abundance: .; j_gene: TRBJ1-4; d_gene: .
CDR3aa: CASSARQSVATNEKLFF; CDR3nt: TGCGCCAGCAGCGCACGACAGAGCGTGGCAACTAATGAAAAACTGTTTTTT; v_gene: TRBV5-1; abundance: .; j_gene: TRBJ1-4; d_gene: .
CDR3aa: CASRGHHEQFF; CDR3nt: TGTGCCAGCAGGGGGCATCATGAGCAGTTCTTC; v_gene: TRBV27; abundance: .; j_gene: TRBJ2-1; d_gene: .
CDR3aa: CASSDLAANYEQYF; CDR3nt: TGTGCCAGCAGCGACCTAGCGGCTAACTACGAGCAGTACTTC; v_gene: TRBV7-2; abundance: .; j_gene: TRBJ2-7; d_gene: TRBD2
CDR3aa: CASYSGQGIGEQYF; CDR3nt: TGTGCCAGCTACTCGGGCCAGGGTATTGGGGAGCAGTACTTC; v_gene: TRBV6-5; abundance: .; j_gene: TRBJ2-7; d_gene: .
CDR3aa: CASSLGGGSNQPQHF; CDR3nt: TGTGCCAGCAGCTTGGGCGGGGGGTCGAATCAGCCCCAGCATTTT; v_gene: TRBV5-4; abundance: once; j_gene: TRBJ1-5; d_gene: .
CDR3aa: CASGVQLRSEQYF; CDR3nt: TGCGCCAGCGGGGTTCAACTTCGGTCCGAGCAGTACTTC; v_gene: TRBV5-1; abundance: .; j_gene: TRBJ2-7; d_gene: .
CDR3aa: CASSPPSLELNEQFF; CDR3nt: TGTGCCAGCAGCCCTCCTTCACTTGAACTTAATGAGCAGTTCTTC; v_gene: TRBV6-6; abundance: .; j_gene: TRBJ2-1; d_gene: .
CDR3aa: CASSLQTGQAFF; CDR3nt: TGTGCCAGCAGTTTGCAGACGGGCCAAGCTTTCTTT; v_gene: TRBV28; abundance: few; j_gene: TRBJ1-1; d_gene: .
CDR3aa: CASSSSVGGTDTQYF; CDR3nt: TGTGCCAGCTCATCTAGCGTTGGGGGAACAGATACGCAGTATTTT; v_gene: TRBV18; abundance: once; j_gene: TRBJ2-3; d_gene: .
CDR3aa: CASSPRVSTDTQYF; CDR3nt: TGTGCCAGCTCACCAAGGGTGAGCACAGATACGCAGTATTTT; v_gene: TRBV18; abundance: few; j_gene: TRBJ2-3; d_gene: .
CDR3aa: CASSLQEGSVTEAFF; CDR3nt: TGTGCCAGCAGTTTACAGGAGGGTAGTGTCACTGAAGCTTTCTTT; v_gene: TRBV27; abundance: once; j_gene: TRBJ1-1; d_gene: .
CDR3aa: CASSSLPGGSSLEQYF; CDR3nt: TGTGCCAGCAGCTCCTTGCCGGGCGGGAGCTCACTCGAGCAGTACTTC; v_gene: TRBV7-9; abundance: few; j_gene: TRBJ2-7; d_gene: TRBD2
CDR3aa: CASSRQGDQPQHF; CDR3nt: TGTGCCAGCAGCAGGCAGGGAGATCAGCCCCAGCATTTT; v_gene: TRBV14; abundance: once; j_gene: TRBJ1-5; d_gene: .